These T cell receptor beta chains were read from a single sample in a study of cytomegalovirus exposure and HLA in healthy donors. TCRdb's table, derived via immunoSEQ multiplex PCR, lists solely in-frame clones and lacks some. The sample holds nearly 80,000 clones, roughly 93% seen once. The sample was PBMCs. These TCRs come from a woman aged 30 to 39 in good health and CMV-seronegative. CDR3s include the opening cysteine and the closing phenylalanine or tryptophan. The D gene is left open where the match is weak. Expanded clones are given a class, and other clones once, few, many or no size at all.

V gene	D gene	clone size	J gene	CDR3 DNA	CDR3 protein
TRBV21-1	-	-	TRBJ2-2	TGTGCCAGCAGCAAAGGCGGTAGCGGGAGGGCCAGGTACCGGGGAGCTGTTTTT	CASSKGGSGRARYRGAVF
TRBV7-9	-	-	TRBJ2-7	TGTGCCAGCAGCCTACAGAGCTACGAGCAGTACTTC	CASSLQSYEQYF
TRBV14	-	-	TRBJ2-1	TGTGCCAGCAGCCAAGGGCAGGGCTACAATGAGCAGTTCTTC	CASSQGQGYNEQFF
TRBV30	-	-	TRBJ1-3	TGTGCCTGTTGGGCTAGGGGATCCTCTGGAAACACCATATATTTT	CACWARGSSGNTIYF
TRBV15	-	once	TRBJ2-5	TGTGCCACCAGCAGAGATTACGGGAGTCCCCAAGAGACCCAGTACTTC	CATSRDYGSPQETQYF
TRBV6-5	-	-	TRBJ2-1	TGTGCCAGCGGGAGTACCAGTGAGCAGTTCTTC	CASGSTSEQFF
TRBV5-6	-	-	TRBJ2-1	TGTGCCAGCACAGAAGTGGGGGCCCCCTCCTACAATGAGCAGTTCTTC	CASTEVGAPSYNEQFF
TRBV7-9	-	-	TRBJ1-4	TGTGCCAGCAGCTTTTGGGGGCATAATGAAAAACTGTTTTTT	CASSFWGHNEKLFF
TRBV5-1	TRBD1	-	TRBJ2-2	TGCGCCAGCAGCGCCGGACAGGGTACGGGAGACCGCACCGGGGAGCTGTTTTTT	CASSAGQGTGDRTGELFF
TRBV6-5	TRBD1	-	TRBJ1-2	TGTGCCAGCAGTTCTTACAGGGGATATGGCTACACCTTC	CASSSYRGYGYTF
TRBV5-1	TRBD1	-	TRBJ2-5	TGCGCCAGCAGCTTGGGCACAGGGGAAGAGACCCAGTACTTC	CASSLGTGEETQYF
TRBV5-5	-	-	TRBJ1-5	TGTGCCAGCAGCTTTCGGGGTGGCAATCAGCCCCAGCATTTT	CASSFRGGNQPQHF
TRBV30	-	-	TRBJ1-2	TGTGCCTGCGCCTGGGAGGTCTATGGCTACACCTTC	CACAWEVYGYTF
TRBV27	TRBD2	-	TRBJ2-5	TGTGCCAGCAAGGAAGCGGGGGTAAGAGAGACCCAGTACTTC	CASKEAGVRETQYF
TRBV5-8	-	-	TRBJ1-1	TGTGCCAGCAGCTTGCAAGGGAGGGACACTGAAGCTTTCTTT	CASSLQGRDTEAFF
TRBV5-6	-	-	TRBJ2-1	TGTGCCAGCAGCTTGGTAACTAGTCTACCATACAATGAGCAGTTCTTC	CASSLVTSLPYNEQFF
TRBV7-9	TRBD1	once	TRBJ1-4	TGTGCCAGCAGCCCCGGGGGGACAGGGGCTGAAAAACTGTTTTTT	CASSPGGTGAEKLFF
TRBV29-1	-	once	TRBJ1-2	TGCAGCGTTGTGGGGGGGGCGCAAAACTATGGCTACACCTTC	CSVVGGAQNYGYTF
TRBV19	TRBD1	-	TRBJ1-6	TGTGCCAGTACCACCGACAGGGCCTTGAATTCACCCCTCCACTTT	CASTTDRALNSPLHF
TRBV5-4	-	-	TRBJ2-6	TGTGCCAGCAGCTCTCCGGGACTCTCCAGAGGGGCCAACGTCCTGACTTTC	CASSSPGLSRGANVLTF